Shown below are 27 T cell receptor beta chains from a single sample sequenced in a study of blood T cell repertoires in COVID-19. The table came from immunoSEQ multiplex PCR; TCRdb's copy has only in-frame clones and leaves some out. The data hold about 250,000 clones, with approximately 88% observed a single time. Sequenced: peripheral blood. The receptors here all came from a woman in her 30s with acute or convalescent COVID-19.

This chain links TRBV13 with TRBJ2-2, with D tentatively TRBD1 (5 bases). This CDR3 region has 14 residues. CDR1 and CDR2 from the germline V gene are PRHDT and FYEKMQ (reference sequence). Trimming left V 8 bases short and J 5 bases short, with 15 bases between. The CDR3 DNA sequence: TGTGCCAGCCGAGGCAGGGTATGGACCGGGGAGCTGTTTTTT. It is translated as CASRGRVWTGELFF.

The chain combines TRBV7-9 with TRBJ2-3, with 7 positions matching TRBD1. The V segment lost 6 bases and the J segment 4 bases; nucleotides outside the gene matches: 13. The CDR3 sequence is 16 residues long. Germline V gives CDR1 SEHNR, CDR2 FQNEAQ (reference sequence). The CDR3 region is CASSPPQGMEADTQYF. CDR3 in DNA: TGTGCCAGCAGTCCTCCACAGGGGATGGAGGCAGATACGCAGTATTTT.

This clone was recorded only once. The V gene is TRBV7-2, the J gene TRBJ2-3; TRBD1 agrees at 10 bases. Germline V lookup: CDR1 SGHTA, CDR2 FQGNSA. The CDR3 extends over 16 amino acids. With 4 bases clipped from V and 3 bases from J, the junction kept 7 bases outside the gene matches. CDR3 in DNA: TGTGCCAGCAGCTCAACGGGACAGGGGAGTACAGATACGCAGTATTTT. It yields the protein CASSSTGQGSTDTQYF.

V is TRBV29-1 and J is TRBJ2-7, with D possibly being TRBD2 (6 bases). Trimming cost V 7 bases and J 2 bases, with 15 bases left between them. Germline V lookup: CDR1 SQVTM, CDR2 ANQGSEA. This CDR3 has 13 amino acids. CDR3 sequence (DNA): TGCAGCGCCGCGGGACGGAGGCCCTACGAGCAGTACTTC. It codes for CSAAGRRPYEQYF.

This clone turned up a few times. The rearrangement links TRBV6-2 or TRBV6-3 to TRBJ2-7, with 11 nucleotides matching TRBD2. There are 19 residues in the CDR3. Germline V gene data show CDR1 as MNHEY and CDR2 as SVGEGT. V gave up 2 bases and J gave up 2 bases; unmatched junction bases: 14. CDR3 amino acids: CASSYRDLAGGPGAYEQYF. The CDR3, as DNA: TGTGCCAGCAGTTACCGTGACCTAGCGGGAGGCCCAGGGGCCTACGAGCAGTACTTC.

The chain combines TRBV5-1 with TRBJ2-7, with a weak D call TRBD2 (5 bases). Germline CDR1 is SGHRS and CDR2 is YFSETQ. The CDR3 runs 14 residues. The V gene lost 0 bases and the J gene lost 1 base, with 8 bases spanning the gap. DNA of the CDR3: TGCGCCAGCAGCTTGGCTTGGACTTCCTACGAGCAGTACTTC. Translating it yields CASSLAWTSYEQYF.

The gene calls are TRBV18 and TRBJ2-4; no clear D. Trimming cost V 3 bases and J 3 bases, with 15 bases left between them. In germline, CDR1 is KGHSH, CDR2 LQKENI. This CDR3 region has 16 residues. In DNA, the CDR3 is TGTGCCAGCTCACCCGTCGTGTCGGTGGTCAAAAACATTCAGTACTTC. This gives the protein CASSPVVSVVKNIQYF.

CDR3 sequence reads: CASSSRSSGMNGELFF. The CDR3 bases are TGCGCCAGCAGCTCCCGCAGTAGCGGGATGAACGGGGAGCTGTTTTTT. The gene calls are TRBV10-1 and TRBJ2-2; 8 bases align to TRBD2. Trimming took 6 bases from V and 7 from J; bases not matched to a gene: 13. From germline, CDR1 is WNHNN and CDR2 SYGVQD (reference sequence). This CDR3 comprises 16 residues.

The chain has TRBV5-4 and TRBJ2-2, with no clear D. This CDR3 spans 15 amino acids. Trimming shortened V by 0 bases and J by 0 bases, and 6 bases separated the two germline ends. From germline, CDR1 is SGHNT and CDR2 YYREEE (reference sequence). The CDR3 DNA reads TGTGCCAGCAGCTTGGTTACTACGAACACCGGGGAGCTGTTTTTT. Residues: CASSLVTTNTGELFF. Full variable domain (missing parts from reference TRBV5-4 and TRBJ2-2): ETGVTQSPTHLIKTRGQQVTLRCSSQSGHNTVSWYQQALGQGPQFIFQYYREEENGRGNFPPRFSGLQFPNYSSELNVNALELDDSALYLCASSLVTTNTGELFFGEGSRLTVL.

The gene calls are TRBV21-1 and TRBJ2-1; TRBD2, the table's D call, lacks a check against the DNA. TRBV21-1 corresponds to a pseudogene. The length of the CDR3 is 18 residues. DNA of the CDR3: TGTGCCAGCAGCCAAAGGTGGGCGGGAGCCGACCCCTACAATGAGCAGTTCTTC. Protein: CASSQRWAGADPYNEQFF.

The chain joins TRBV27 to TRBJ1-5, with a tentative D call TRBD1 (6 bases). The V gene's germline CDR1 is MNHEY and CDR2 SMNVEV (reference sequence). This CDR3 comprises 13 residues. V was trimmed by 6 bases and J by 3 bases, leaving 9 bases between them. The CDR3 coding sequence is TGTGCCAGCAGAGGACAGCCCAATCAGCCCCAGCATTTT. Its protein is CASRGQPNQPQHF.

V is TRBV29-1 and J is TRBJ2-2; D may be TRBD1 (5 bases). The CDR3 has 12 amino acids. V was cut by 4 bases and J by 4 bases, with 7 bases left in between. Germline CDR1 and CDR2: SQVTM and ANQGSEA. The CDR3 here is CSVVRGTGELFF. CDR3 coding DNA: TGCAGCGTTGTTAGGGGCACCGGGGAGCTGTTTTTT.

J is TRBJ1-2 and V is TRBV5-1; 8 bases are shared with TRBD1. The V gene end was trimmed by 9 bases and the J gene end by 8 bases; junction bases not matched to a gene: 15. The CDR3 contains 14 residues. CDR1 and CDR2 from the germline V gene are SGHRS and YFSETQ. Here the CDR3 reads CATAPIQGVDGYTF. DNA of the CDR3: TGCGCCACCGCGCCTATACAGGGGGTCGACGGCTACACCTTC. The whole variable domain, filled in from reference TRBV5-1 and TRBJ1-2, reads KAGVTQTPRYLIKTRGQQVTLSCSPISGHRSVSWYQQTPGQGLQFLFEYFSETQRNKGNFPGRFSGRQFSNSRSEMNVSTLELGDSALYLCATAPIQGVDGYTFGSGTRLTVV.

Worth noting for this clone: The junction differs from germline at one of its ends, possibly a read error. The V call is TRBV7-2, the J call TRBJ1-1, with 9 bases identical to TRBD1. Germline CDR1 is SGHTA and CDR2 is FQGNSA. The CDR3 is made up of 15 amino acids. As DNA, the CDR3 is TGTGCCAGCCGCTTAGTTGGACAGGGGTCGACTGAAGCTTTCTTT. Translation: CASRLVGQGSTEAFF.

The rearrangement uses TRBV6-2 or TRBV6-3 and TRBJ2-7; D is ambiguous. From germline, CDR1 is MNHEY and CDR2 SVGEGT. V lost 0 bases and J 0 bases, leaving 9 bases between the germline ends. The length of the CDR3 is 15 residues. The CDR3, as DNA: TGTGCCAGCAGTTACTCGGCGGTGAGCTCCTACGAGCAGTACTTC. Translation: CASSYSAVSSYEQYF.

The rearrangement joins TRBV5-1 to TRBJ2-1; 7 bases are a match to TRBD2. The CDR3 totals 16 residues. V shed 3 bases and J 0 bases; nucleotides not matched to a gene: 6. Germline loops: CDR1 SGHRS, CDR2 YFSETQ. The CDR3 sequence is CASSSGGGSSYNEQFF. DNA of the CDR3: TGCGCCAGCAGCTCCGGGGGAGGGAGCTCCTACAATGAGCAGTTCTTC.

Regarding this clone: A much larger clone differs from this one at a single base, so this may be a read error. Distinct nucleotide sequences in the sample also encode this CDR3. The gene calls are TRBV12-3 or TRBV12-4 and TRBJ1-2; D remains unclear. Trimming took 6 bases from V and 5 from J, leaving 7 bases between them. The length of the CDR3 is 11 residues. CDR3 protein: CASSSGYGYTF. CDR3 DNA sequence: TGTGCCAGCAGCTCGGGGTATGGCTACACCTTC.

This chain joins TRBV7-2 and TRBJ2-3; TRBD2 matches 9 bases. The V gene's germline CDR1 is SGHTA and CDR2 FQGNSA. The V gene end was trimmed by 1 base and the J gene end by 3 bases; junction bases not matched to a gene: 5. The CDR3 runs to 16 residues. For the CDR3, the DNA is TGTGCCAGCAGCTTAGATTTCGGACTAGCGACAGATACGCAGTATTTT. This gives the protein CASSLDFGLATDTQYF. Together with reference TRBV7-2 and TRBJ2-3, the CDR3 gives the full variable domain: GAGVSQSPSNKVTEKGKDVELRCDPISGHTALYWYRQSLGQGLEFLIYFQGNSAPDKSGLPSDRFSAERTGGSVSTLTIQRTQQEDSAVYLCASSLDFGLATDTQYFGPGTRLTVL.

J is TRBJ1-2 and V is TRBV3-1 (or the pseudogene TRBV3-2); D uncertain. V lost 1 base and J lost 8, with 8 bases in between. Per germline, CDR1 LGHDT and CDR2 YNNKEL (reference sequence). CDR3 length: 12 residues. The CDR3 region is CASSQASRGYTF. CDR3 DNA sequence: TGTGCCAGCAGCCAAGCTTCGAGGGGCTACACCTTC.

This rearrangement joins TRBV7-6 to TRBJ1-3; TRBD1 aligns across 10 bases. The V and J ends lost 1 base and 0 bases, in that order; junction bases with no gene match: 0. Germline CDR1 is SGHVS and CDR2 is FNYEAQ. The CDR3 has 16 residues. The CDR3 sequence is CASSLGTGGSGNTIYF. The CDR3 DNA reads TGTGCCAGCAGCTTAGGGACAGGGGGCTCTGGAAACACCATATATTTT.

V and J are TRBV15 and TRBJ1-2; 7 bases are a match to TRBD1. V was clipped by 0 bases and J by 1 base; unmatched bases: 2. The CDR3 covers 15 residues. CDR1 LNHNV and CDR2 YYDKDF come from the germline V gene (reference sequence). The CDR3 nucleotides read TGTGCCACCAGCAGAGATGGGGACAGTAACTATGGCTACACCTTC. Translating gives CATSRDGDSNYGYTF.

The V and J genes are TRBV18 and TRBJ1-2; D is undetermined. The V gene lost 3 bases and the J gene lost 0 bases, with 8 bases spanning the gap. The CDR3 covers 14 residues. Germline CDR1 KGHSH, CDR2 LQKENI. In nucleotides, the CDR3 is TGTGCCAGCTCACCTCAACAAGCTAACTATGGCTACACCTTC. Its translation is CASSPQQANYGYTF.

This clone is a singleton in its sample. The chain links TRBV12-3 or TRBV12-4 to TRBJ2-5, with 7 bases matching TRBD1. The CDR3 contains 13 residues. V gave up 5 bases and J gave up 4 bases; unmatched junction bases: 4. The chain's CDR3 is CASSNRGRETQYF. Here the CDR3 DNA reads TGTGCCAGCAGTAACAGGGGTCGAGAGACCCAGTACTTC.

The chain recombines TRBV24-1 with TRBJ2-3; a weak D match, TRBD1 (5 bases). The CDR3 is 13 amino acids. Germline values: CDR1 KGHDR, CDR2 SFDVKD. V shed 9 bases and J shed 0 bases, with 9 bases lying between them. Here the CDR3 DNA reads TGTGCCACCTCAAGGGGCAGCACAGATACGCAGTATTTT. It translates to CATSRGSTDTQYF.

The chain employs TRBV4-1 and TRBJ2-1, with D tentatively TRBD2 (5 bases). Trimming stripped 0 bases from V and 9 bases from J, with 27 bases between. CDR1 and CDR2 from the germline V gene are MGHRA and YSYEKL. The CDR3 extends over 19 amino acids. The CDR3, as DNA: TGCGCCAGCAGCCAAGAATTGAAGCGGTTTTCGCCAAAATCTCCTGAGCAGTTCTTC. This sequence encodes CASSQELKRFSPKSPEQFF.

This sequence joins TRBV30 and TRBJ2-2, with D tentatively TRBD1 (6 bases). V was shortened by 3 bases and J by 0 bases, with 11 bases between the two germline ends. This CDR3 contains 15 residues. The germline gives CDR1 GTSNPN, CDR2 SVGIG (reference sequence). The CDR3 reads CAWRQGHSNTGELFF. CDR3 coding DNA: TGTGCCTGGAGGCAGGGACACTCGAACACCGGGGAGCTGTTTTTT.

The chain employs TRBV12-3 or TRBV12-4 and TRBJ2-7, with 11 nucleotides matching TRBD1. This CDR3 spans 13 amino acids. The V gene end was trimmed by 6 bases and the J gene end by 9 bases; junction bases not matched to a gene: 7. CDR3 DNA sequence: TGTGCCAGCAGCCCGGGGGGACAGGGGGGGCAGTACTTC. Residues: CASSPGGQGGQYF.